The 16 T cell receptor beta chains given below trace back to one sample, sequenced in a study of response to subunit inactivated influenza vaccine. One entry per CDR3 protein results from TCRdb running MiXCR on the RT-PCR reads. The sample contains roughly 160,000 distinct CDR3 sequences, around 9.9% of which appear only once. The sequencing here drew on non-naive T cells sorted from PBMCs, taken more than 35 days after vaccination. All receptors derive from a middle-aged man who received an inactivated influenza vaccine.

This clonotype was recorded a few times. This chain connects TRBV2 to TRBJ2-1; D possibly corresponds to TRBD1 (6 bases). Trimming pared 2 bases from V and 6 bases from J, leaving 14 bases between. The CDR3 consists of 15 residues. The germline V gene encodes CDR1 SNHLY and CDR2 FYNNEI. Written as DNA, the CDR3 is TGTGCCAGCAGTGAAATGGGGGCGTATGTCAATGAGCAGTTCTTC. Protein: CASSEMGAYVNEQFF.

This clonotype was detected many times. The CDR3 is CASSPTVAGVEQFF. CDR3 DNA: TGTGCCAGCAGCCCCACAGTAGCGGGCGTGGAGCAGTTCTTC. The V gene is TRBV6-2 or TRBV6-3, the J gene TRBJ2-1; 7 nucleotides agree with TRBD2. After removal of 6 bases from V and 10 bases from J, the junction contained 12 bases not matched to a gene. This CDR3 is built from 14 residues. The V gene's germline CDR1 is MNHEY and CDR2 SVGEGT.

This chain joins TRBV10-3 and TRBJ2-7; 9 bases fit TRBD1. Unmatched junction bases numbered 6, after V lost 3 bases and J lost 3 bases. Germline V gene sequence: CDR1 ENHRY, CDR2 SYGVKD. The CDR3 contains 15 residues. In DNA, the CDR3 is TGTGCCATCAGTGACCTAAGACAGGGGGTCTACGAGCAGTACTTC. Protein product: CAISDLRQGVYEQYF.

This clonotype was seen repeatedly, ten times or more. The CDR3, as DNA: TGTGCCAGCGGCGGCTTCTTAGACAATGAGCAGTTCTTC. Translating it yields CASGGFLDNEQFF. The chain couples TRBV2 to TRBJ2-1; D unresolved. The V gene lost 8 bases and the J gene lost 5 bases, with 13 bases spanning the gap. The CDR3 consists of 13 residues. CDR1 SNHLY and CDR2 FYNNEI come from the germline V gene. Based on the CDR3 plus reference TRBV2 and TRBJ2-1, the full variable domain is EPEVTQTPSHQVTQMGQEVILRCVPISNHLYFYWYRQILGQKVEFLVSFYNNEISEKSEIFDDQFSVERPDGSNFTLKIRSTKLEDSAMYFCASGGFLDNEQFFGPGTRLTVL.

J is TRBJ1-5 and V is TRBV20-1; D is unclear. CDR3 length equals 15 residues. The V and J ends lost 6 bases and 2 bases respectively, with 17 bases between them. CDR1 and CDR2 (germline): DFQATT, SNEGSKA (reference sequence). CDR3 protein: CSAQAQASRNQPQHF. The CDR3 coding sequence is TGCAGTGCCCAGGCCCAGGCAAGTCGCAATCAGCCCCAGCATTTT.

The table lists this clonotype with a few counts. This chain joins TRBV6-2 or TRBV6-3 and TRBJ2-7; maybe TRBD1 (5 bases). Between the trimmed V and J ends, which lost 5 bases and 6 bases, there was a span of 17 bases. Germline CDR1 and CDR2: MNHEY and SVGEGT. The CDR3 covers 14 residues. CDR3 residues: CASSRALGASEQYF. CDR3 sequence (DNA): TGTGCCAGCAGTCGGGCCCTTGGGGCTTCCGAGCAGTACTTC.

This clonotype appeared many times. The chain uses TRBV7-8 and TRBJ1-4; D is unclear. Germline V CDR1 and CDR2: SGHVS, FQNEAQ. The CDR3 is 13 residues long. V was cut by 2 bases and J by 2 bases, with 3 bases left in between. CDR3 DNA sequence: TGTGCCAGCAGCTTATCCACTAATGAAAAACTGTTTTTT. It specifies CASSLSTNEKLFF.

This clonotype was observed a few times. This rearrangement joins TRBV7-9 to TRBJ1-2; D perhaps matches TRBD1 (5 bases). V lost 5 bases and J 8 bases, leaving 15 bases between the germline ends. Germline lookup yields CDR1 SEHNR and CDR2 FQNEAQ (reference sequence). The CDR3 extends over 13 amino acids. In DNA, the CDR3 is TGTGCCAGCAGCACCTACTCAGGGTCCGGCTACACCTTC. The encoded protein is CASSTYSGSGYTF.

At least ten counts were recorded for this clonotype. The CDR3 is CASSVRIAKNIQYF. The CDR3 region has the DNA TGTGCCAGCAGCGTACGGATTGCCAAAAACATTCAGTACTTC. This chain uses TRBV5-6 with TRBJ2-4, with no clear D. The germline V and J ends were trimmed by 4 bases and 1 base, with 9 bases remaining between them. Looked up from germline, CDR1 is SGHDT and CDR2 is YYEEEE. The CDR3 is 14 residues long.

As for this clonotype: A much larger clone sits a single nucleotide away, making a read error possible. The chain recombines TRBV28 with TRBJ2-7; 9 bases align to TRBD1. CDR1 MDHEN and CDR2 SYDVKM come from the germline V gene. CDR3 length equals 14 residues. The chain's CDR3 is CGSSSIFGTGEQYF. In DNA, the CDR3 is TGTGGCAGCAGTTCTATTTTCGGGACAGGGGAGCAGTACTTC.

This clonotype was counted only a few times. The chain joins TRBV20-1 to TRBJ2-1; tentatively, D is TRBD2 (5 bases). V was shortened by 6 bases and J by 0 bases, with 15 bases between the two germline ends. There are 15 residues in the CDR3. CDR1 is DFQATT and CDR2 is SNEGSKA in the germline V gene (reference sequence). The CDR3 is CSATIKGFSYNEQFF. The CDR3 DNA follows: TGCAGTGCGACTATCAAGGGCTTCTCCTACAATGAGCAGTTCTTC.

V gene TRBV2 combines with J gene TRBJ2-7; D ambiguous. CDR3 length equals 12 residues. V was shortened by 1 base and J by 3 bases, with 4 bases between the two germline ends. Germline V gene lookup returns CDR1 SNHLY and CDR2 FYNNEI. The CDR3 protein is CASSEGGYEQYF. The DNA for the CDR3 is TGTGCCAGCAGTGAAGGAGGCTACGAGCAGTACTTC.

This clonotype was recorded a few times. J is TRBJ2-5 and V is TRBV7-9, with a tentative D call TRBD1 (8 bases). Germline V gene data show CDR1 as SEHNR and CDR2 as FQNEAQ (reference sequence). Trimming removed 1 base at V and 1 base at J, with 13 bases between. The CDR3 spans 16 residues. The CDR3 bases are TGTGCCAGCAGCTTAGGGACAGGGAGGGGCCAAGAGACCCAGTACTTC. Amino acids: CASSLGTGRGQETQYF.

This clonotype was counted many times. CDR3 region: CASSLGSSGTYNEQFF. The CDR3 coding sequence is TGTGCCAGCAGCTTAGGGAGTAGCGGGACCTACAATGAGCAGTTCTTC. The chain has TRBV7-8 and TRBJ2-1; 8 positions match TRBD2. The CDR3 has 16 residues. J was trimmed by 2 bases and V by 1 base; bases with no gene match: 4. Germline CDR1 is SGHVS and CDR2 is FQNEAQ.

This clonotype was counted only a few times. CDR3 DNA: TGTGCCAGCAGACCTACTAGCGGGAGTGGGGCAGATACGCAGTATTTT. Its translation is CASRPTSGSGADTQYF. The chain joins TRBV6-1 to TRBJ2-3, with 11 bases that match TRBD2. The CDR3 length is 16 residues. Per the germline V gene, CDR1 is MNHNS and CDR2 is SASEGT. The V segment lost 6 bases and the J segment 4 bases; nucleotides outside the gene matches: 9.

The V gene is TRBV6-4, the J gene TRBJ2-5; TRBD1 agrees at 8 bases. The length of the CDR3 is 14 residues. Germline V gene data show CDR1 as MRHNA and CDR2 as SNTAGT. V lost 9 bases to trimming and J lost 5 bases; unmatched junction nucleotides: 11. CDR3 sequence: CARTGTGRRETQYF. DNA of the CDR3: TGTGCCAGAACCGGGACAGGCCGTCGGGAGACCCAGTACTTC.